The present TCR beta chain was sequenced within a study of ipilimumab plus nivolumab after autologous stem cell transplantation (dated by TCRdb to the early 2020s). Background on the whole study: A median of roughly five ipilimumab doses and about eight nivolumab doses was received by trial patients. The intent-to-treat population of the trial was made up of 35 to 45 patients. Patients with high-risk diffuse large B cell lymphoma, mature T cell lymphoma, or multiple myeloma undergoing autologous transplant were enrolled in the trial. The DLBCL cohort included primary refractory and relapsed disease, with 18-month progression-free survival of about 86% and 27% respectively. The study at large found these results: The authors stated that profiles of the T cell receptor repertoire, regulatory T cell phenotype and gut microbiota provided a biologic rationale for studying this approach further. Combined checkpoint inhibition appeared tolerable as post-transplant consolidation, according to the authors' conclusion.

Starting 14 to 28 days after the autologous transplant, patients began checkpoint therapy, which included ipilimumab at 1 mg/kg intravenously on day 1 of selected weeks. Nivolumab was given at 3 mg/kg intravenously on day 1 of weeks 1, 4, 7, 10, and every two weeks through week 26. This Phase Ib clinical trial tested ipilimumab plus nivolumab, a combined checkpoint inhibition, as consolidation after autologous stem cell transplantation. Libraries were made using the immunoSEQ multiplex PCR assay. The clones in this table, taken by TCRdb from immuneACCESS, are in-frame only. Not every clone is retained; where verified, under half of the shortfall comes from an unresolved V gene, and the cause of the rest is unknown. This sample has over 80,000 clones in its table, and about 83% of those were observed once. The ten largest account for 2.2% of the sample. On this clone itself: Its antigen is unknown. Per-nucleotide qualities are absent, and no much larger clonotype sits a single base away.

Looking up the germline V gene (reference sequence) yields CDR1 MNHNY and CDR2 SVGAGI. V is pared back by 0 bases and J by 5 bases, with 11 bases lying between the germline termini. The CDR3 runs 15 residues from the cysteine to the phenylalanine. This entry keeps only the CDR3 DNA: 45 bases, framed from base 1. The specimen comprised PBMCs, sampled in a trial of ipilimumab plus nivolumab as post-transplant consolidation. The TCR comes from a male donor with diffuse large B-cell lymphoma. This receptor chain uses TRBV6-6 and TRBJ2-1, with TRBD1 perhaps the D gene, on 6 matching bases. CDR3 region: CASSYSRQDNNEQFF. At the DNA level, the sequence is TGTGCCAGCAGTTACTCGAGACAGGACAACAATGAGCAGTTCTTC.